The rows below give T cell receptor beta chains drawn from one sample of a study of cytomegalovirus exposure and HLA in healthy donors. TCRdb's copy holds only in-frame clones and misses some; the assay was immunoSEQ multiplex PCR. Among some 70,000 clones listed, 65% to 85% were seen once. Material: PBMCs. The receptors stem from a woman aged 45-65 years in good health and CMV-seronegative. Each CDR3 is given with its conserved first and last residue. D genes are given only for firm matches. A row's size may be missing; if present it is once, few, many or a size class.

few	TRBD2	TRBV5-8	TRBJ2-2	CASSFASGTKNTGELFF	TGTGCCAGCAGCTTCGCTAGCGGGACTAAGAACACCGGGGAGCTGTTTTTT
NA	TRBD1	TRBV5-4	TRBJ1-3	CASSLDRGPPLYF	TGTGCCAGCAGCTTGGACAGGGGACCTCCACTATATTTT
NA	NA	TRBV29-1	TRBJ2-7	CSVGANSYEQYF	TGCAGCGTTGGGGCCAACTCCTACGAGCAGTACTTC
NA	TRBD2	TRBV5-1	TRBJ2-3	CASSPSTSGTDTQYF	TGCGCCAGCAGCCCTTCGACTAGCGGCACAGATACGCAGTATTTT
NA	NA	TRBV28	TRBJ2-1	CASEGGGGKNEQFF	TGTGCCAGCGAAGGGGGGGGAGGGAAGAATGAGCAGTTCTTC
NA	NA	TRBV18	TRBJ1-4	CASSLVREVNEKLFF	TGTGCCAGCTCACTGGTCCGAGAAGTTAATGAAAAACTGTTTTTT
NA	NA	TRBV19	TRBJ1-1	CASIKDSFGNTEAFF	TGTGCCAGTATTAAAGACAGTTTTGGGAACACTGAAGCTTTCTTT
NA	NA	TRBV7-3	TRBJ1-1	CASSLTRATEAFF	TGTGCCAGCAGCTTAACCAGGGCCACTGAAGCTTTCTTT
once	NA	TRBV11-2	TRBJ2-1	CASSLTSPLYNEQFF	TGTGCCAGCAGCCTTACTAGCCCTTTATACAATGAGCAGTTCTTC
NA	TRBD2	TRBV7-2	TRBJ2-7	CASSLGGGYEQYF	TGTGCCAGCAGCTTGGGGGGGGGCTACGAGCAGTACTTC
once	NA	TRBV14	TRBJ1-1	CASSQDPREAFF	TGTGCCAGCAGCCAAGATCCGAGGGAGGCTTTCTTT
NA	NA	TRBV29-1	TRBJ2-1	CSVDWSTSDNEQFF	TGCAGCGTTGACTGGTCGACTAGTGACAATGAGCAGTTCTTC
NA	NA	TRBV18	TRBJ1-2	CASSPVGDGYTF	TGTGCCAGCTCACCAGTGGGCGATGGCTACACCTTC
NA	TRBD2	TRBV4-1	TRBJ2-1	CASSHTGLAGGEGQFF	TGCGCCAGCAGCCATACAGGACTAGCGGGGGGCGAGGGGCAGTTCTTC
NA	TRBD1	TRBV5-6	TRBJ1-4	CASSSTRARGREKLFF	TGTGCCAGCAGCTCGACGAGGGCCAGGGGGCGTGAAAAACTGTTTTTT
NA	TRBD2	TRBV28	TRBJ2-2	CAMTSGRAGTGELFF	TGTGCCATGACTAGCGGGAGGGCCGGCACCGGGGAGCTGTTTTTT
NA	NA	TRBV5-1	TRBJ2-1	CASSFGDYNEQFF	TGCGCCAGCAGCTTCGGGGACTACAATGAGCAGTTCTTC
NA	NA	TRBV7-9	TRBJ1-2	CASSLARGAGTNGYTF	TGTGCCAGCAGCTTAGCTCGAGGGGCAGGGACTAATGGCTACACCTTC
NA	TRBD2	TRBV19	TRBJ2-3	CASSIRSGTDTQYF	TGTGCCAGTAGTATACGGAGCGGGACGGATACGCAGTATTTT
few	TRBD1	TRBV25-1	TRBJ2-5	CASRGAGTGGETQYF	TGTGCCAGCAGGGGCGCCGGGACAGGGGGTGAGACCCAGTACTTC
NA	TRBD1	TRBV25-1	TRBJ1-4	CASTPQTGAEGTNEKLFF	TGTGCCAGCACGCCTCAGACAGGGGCGGAGGGAACTAATGAAAAACTGTTTTTT
NA	NA	TRBV27	TRBJ1-1	CASSPRILKGAEAFF	TGTGCCAGCAGTCCCCGGATCCTTAAGGGGGCTGAAGCTTTCTTT
NA	NA	TRBV30	TRBJ1-3	CAWSVTQPSSGNTIYF	TGTGCCTGGAGTGTAACGCAACCGAGCTCTGGAAACACCATATATTTT
NA	TRBD2	TRBV11-2	TRBJ2-1	CASSLGRGGSVNEQFF	TGTGCCAGCAGCTTGGGGCGGGGGGGCAGTGTCAATGAGCAGTTCTTC
NA	NA	TRBV2	TRBJ2-3	CASQADLAKTDTQYF	TGTGCCAGCCAAGCCGACTTAGCCAAAACAGATACGCAGTATTTT
NA	NA	TRBV30	TRBJ1-3	CAWRQDRNTIYF	TGTGCCTGGAGACAGGATAGAAACACCATATATTTT
NA	NA	TRBV7-9	TRBJ2-1	CASSSTGGQQNEQFF	TGTGCCAGCAGCTCAACGGGAGGACAGCAGAATGAGCAGTTCTTC
once	NA	TRBV6-6	TRBJ1-1	CASSYGDRQLNTEAFF	TGTGCCAGCAGTTACGGCGACAGACAGTTGAACACTGAAGCTTTCTTT
few	TRBD2	TRBV7-2	TRBJ2-7	CASSSTSALSYEQYF	TGTGCCAGCAGCTCTACTAGCGCCCTCTCCTACGAGCAGTACTTC
NA	TRBD2	TRBV7-9	TRBJ2-1	CASRGLAGGSSYNEQFF	TGTGCCAGCAGGGGACTAGCGGGAGGGAGCTCCTACAATGAGCAGTTCTTC
NA	NA	TRBV6-6	TRBJ2-2	CASRNQGAEGELFF	TGTGCCAGCAGGAACCAAGGGGCAGAAGGGGAGCTGTTTTTT
NA	TRBD1	TRBV18	TRBJ1-1	CASSPLLTGGLNTEAFF	TGTGCCAGCTCACCACTCCTGACAGGGGGGTTGAACACTGAAGCTTTCTTT
NA	NA	TRBV15	TRBJ1-2	CATSREPREIGYTF	TGTGCCACCAGCAGAGAGCCCAGGGAAATTGGCTACACCTTC
NA	NA	TRBV7-9	TRBJ2-3	CASSLSGLGRIVTDTQYF	TGTGCCAGCAGCTTATCGGGCCTGGGGCGAATAGTCACAGATACGCAGTATTTT
NA	NA	TRBV9	TRBJ1-2	CASSVDTGINYGYTF	TGTGCCAGCAGCGTAGATACAGGGATTAACTATGGCTACACCTTC
NA	NA	TRBV5-4	TRBJ1-4	CASSFLGGANEKLFF	TGTGCCAGCAGCTTTCTCGGGGGGGCTAATGAAAAACTGTTTTTT
once	NA	TRBV27	TRBJ2-1	CASRGLNNEQFF	TGTGCCAGCAGAGGACTTAACAATGAGCAGTTCTTC
NA	NA	TRBV11-2	TRBJ2-7	CASSPGGGSSYEQYF	TGTGCCAGCAGCCCAGGGGGCGGGAGCTCCTACGAGCAGTACTTC
NA	NA	TRBV9	TRBJ1-1	CASSVLTNTEAFF	TGTGCCAGCAGCGTACTAACGAACACTGAAGCTTTCTTT
NA	TRBD2	TRBV7-6	TRBJ2-1	CASSSLPDGGDEQFF	TGTGCCAGCAGCTCCCTACCGGATGGGGGGGATGAGCAGTTCTTC
NA	TRBD1	TRBV6-1	TRBJ2-1	CASGQGWEQFF	TGTGCCAGCGGACAGGGTTGGGAGCAGTTCTTC
NA	NA	TRBV29-1	TRBJ1-1	CSVESLLGDREAFF	TGCAGCGTCGAATCTTTGCTAGGGGATCGTGAAGCTTTCTTT
NA	NA	TRBV10-1	TRBJ1-1	CASSGAEAGANTEAFF	TGCGCCAGCAGCGGGGCGGAGGCAGGGGCGAACACTGAAGCTTTCTTT
NA	TRBD1	TRBV28	TRBJ1-1	CASSSYRGWGTEAFF	TGTGCCAGCAGTTCCTACAGGGGTTGGGGGACTGAAGCTTTCTTT
NA	NA	TRBV18	TRBJ1-4	CASFGGLNEKLFF	TGTGCCAGCTTTGGAGGGCTTAATGAAAAACTGTTTTTT
NA	NA	TRBV11-1	TRBJ1-1	CASSLQQGNTEAFF	TGTGCCAGCAGTCTCCAACAGGGAAATACTGAAGCTTTCTTT
once	NA	TRBV2	TRBJ1-2	CASRDNNYGYTF	TGTGCCAGCAGAGACAATAACTATGGCTACACCTTC
NA	NA	TRBV20-1	TRBJ1-1	CTPGSDTEAFF	TGCACCCCCGGGTCCGACACTGAAGCTTTCTTT
NA	NA	TRBV27	TRBJ1-1	CASSPVGHLNTEAFF	TGTGCCAGCAGCCCCGTGGGACACCTGAACACTGAAGCTTTCTTT
NA	NA	TRBV7-2	TRBJ1-2	CASKDSYYGYTF	TGTGCCAGCAAGGACAGTTACTATGGCTACACCTTC
NA	TRBD1	TRBV5-6	TRBJ2-7	CASSLGRTGGAYEQYF	TGTGCCAGCAGCTTGGGCAGGACAGGGGGAGCCTACGAGCAGTACTTC
NA	TRBD2	TRBV5-8	TRBJ2-7	CASSLAGGPYEQYF	TGTGCCAGCAGCTTAGCGGGAGGGCCCTACGAGCAGTACTTC
NA	NA	TRBV6-5	TRBJ1-1	CASSLDRNTEAFF	TGTGCCAGCAGCTTGGACAGGAACACTGAAGCTTTCTTT
NA	TRBD1	TRBV28	TRBJ1-5	CASRSTGGFTQPQHF	TGTGCCAGCCGATCGACAGGGGGCTTCACTCAGCCCCAGCATTTT
NA	TRBD1	TRBV7-6	TRBJ1-5	CASSMGQGLNQPQHF	TGTGCCAGCAGCATGGGACAGGGTTTAAATCAGCCCCAGCATTTT
NA	NA	TRBV7-6	TRBJ2-5	CASSSDRYQETQYF	TGTGCCAGCAGCTCTGACAGGTACCAAGAGACCCAGTACTTC
NA	NA	TRBV4-2	TRBJ1-2	CASSQDHLTLPGYTF	TGTGCCAGCAGCCAAGATCACTTGACTCTACCGGGCTACACCTTC